The sequence of this T cell receptor beta chain was determined in a study of cytomegalovirus exposure and HLA in healthy donors. Study findings and constraints: Per a later analysis, HLA-associated TCR beta chains showed more clonal expansion than other, equally common TCR beta chains. It is likely that the observed cluster of highly shared sequence variants was a sequencing artifact.

The length of the CDR3 is 17 residues. The germline V gene encodes CDR1 SGHRS and CDR2 YFSETQ. Trimming shortened V by 3 bases and J by 3 bases, and 16 bases separated the two germline ends. A remark on this clone: The antigen remains unidentified.

In the PCR, 60 Vbeta and 13 Jbeta primers were used. TCRdb keeps only in-frame clones here, not all; method: immunoSEQ multiplex PCR. This sample has 150,000 to 200,000 clones, with less than 75% found just once. What was sequenced was PBMCs. This sequence originates from a girl aged 5-17 years in good health and CMV-seronegative. The rearrangement joins TRBV5-1 to TRBJ1-6; D is possibly TRBD1 (5 bases). The CDR3 region has the DNA TGCGCCAGCAGCTCATCCCCACAGGCAGACTATAATTCACCCCTCCACTTT. Its translation: CASSSSPQADYNSPLHF.